These 9 T cell receptor beta chains were sequenced from one sample in a study of T-cell memory formation after mild COVID-19. TCRdb re-derived calls from the 5' RACE reads in MiXCR, one entry per CDR3 protein. The sample has 150,000 to 200,000 distinct CDR3 sequences, 9.5% to 13% seen once. Sequenced: PBMCs or a T cell subset sorted from them (not recorded which). Every receptor here comes from a man aged 18 to 29 who had mild COVID-19 (a few samples of this study predate the infection). Cell type and time point are not known.

This clonotype was observed a handful of times. The chain employs TRBV11-2 and TRBJ2-1; no firm D call. The CDR3 is 11 residues long. The V end lost 1 base, the J end lost 8 bases, and 3 bases lay between the germline ends. Germline-derived CDR1 and CDR2 are SGHAT and FQNNGV. Here the CDR3 reads CASSLAHEQFF. In nucleotides, the CDR3 is TGTGCCAGCAGCTTAGCCCATGAGCAGTTCTTC.

This clonotype was recorded a few times. The chain has TRBV7-2 and TRBJ2-5, with 11 bases matching TRBD2. The J segment lost 4 bases and the V segment lost 2 bases, leaving 6 bases of the junction unmatched. Germline V CDR1 and CDR2: SGHTA, FQGNSA. The CDR3 covers 16 residues. CDR3 in DNA: TGTGCCAGCAGCTTATCGGCCCTAGCGGGGGGAGAGACCCAGTACTTC. This translates into CASSLSALAGGETQYF. The whole variable domain, remainder taken from reference TRBV7-2 and TRBJ2-5, is GAGVSQSPSNKVTEKGKDVELRCDPISGHTALYWYRQSLGQGLEFLIYFQGNSAPDKSGLPSDRFSAERTGGSVSTLTIQRTQQEDSAVYLCASSLSALAGGETQYFGPGTRLLVL.

The table lists this clonotype with many counts. The chain links TRBV20-1 to TRBJ2-7, with D perhaps matching TRBD2 (5 bases). The CDR3 consists of 13 residues. Trimming removed 7 bases from V and 0 bases from J, with 13 bases in between. The V gene's germline CDR1 is DFQATT and CDR2 SNEGSKA (reference sequence). The CDR3 spells CSVKKEASYEQYV. The CDR3 coding sequence is TGCAGTGTCAAAAAGGAGGCCTCCTACGAGCAGTACGTC.

This clonotype was observed a handful of times. The genes are TRBV6-2 or TRBV6-3 and TRBJ2-7; 8 bases line up with TRBD1. CDR3 size: 13 residues. Unmatched junction bases numbered 7, after V lost 6 bases and J lost 6 bases. CDR1 is MNHEY, CDR2 SVGEGT, per germline. CDR3 in amino acids: CASSSDRGGEQYV. As DNA, the CDR3 is TGTGCCAGCAGCTCAGACAGGGGAGGCGAGCAGTACGTC.

This clonotype was observed a few times. The rearrangement links TRBV6-5 to TRBJ1-2; D possibly corresponds to TRBD1 (6 bases). The V end was cut by 3 bases, the J end by 7 bases, with 24 bases between. Looked up from germline, CDR1 is MNHEY and CDR2 is SVGAGI. CDR3 length: 17 residues. CDR3 nucleotide sequence: TGTGCCAGCAGTTATTCCCCACCCCCGTCAGGGGCCGGTGGCTACACCTTC. Translating gives CASSYSPPPSGAGGYTF.

This sequence joins TRBV6-2 or TRBV6-3 and TRBJ1-5; 7 bases fit TRBD1. Per germline, CDR1 MNHEY and CDR2 SVGEGT. J lost 1 base, V lost 4 bases, and 4 bases had no gene match. CDR3 length: 15 amino acids. The CDR3 loop reads CASSFGTVSNQPQHF. The DNA for the CDR3 is TGTGCCAGCAGTTTCGGGACAGTCAGCAATCAGCCCCAGCATTTT.

This chain joins TRBV9 and TRBJ2-1, with TRBD2 matching 11 bases. V lost 0 bases to trimming and J lost 6 bases; unmatched junction nucleotides: 11. The CDR3 has 18 residues. Germline values: CDR1 SGDLS, CDR2 YYNGEE. The CDR3 protein is CASSVAGIAGGPGNEQFF. The CDR3 DNA is TGTGCCAGCAGCGTAGCGGGCATAGCGGGGGGGCCGGGCAATGAGCAGTTCTTC.

The chain couples TRBV7-2 to TRBJ2-5; 7 nucleotides match TRBD2. Germline trimming cut 6 bases from V and 0 bases from J; bases unmatched to any gene: 7. The CDR3 length is 15 residues. The germline V gene has CDR1 SGHTA and CDR2 FQGNSA. This CDR3 is CASRAAGTYQETQYF. CDR3 DNA sequence: TGTGCCAGCAGGGCAGCGGGGACTTACCAAGAGACCCAGTACTTC.

V and J are TRBV9 and TRBJ2-2; no reliable D call. Looked up from germline, CDR1 is SGDLS and CDR2 is YYNGEE. V was trimmed by 4 bases and J by 1 base, leaving 11 bases between them. This CDR3 is 15 amino acids long. The CDR3 sequence: CASSTELRNTGELFF. The DNA of the CDR3 is TGTGCCAGCAGCACAGAACTACGGAACACCGGGGAGCTGTTTTTT.